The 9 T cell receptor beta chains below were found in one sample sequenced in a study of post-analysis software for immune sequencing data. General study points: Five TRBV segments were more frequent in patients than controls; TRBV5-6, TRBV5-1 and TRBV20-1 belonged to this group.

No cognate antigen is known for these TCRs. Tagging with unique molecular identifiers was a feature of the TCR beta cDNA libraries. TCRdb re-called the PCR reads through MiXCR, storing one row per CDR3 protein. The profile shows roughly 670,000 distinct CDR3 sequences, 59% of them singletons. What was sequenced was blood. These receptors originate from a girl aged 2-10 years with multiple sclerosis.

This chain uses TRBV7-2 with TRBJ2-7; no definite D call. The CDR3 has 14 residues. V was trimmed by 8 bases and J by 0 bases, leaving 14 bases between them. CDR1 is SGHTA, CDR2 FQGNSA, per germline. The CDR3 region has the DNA TGTGCCAGCGGCCCTCGTAAATCCTCCTACGAGCAGTACTTC. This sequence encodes CASGPRKSSYEQYF.

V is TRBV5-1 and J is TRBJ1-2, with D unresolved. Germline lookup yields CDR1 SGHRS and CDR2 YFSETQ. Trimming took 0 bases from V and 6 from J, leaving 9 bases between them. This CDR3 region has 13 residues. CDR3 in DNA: TGCGCCAGCAGCTTGGGACCGAACGATGGCTACACCTTC. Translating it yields CASSLGPNDGYTF.

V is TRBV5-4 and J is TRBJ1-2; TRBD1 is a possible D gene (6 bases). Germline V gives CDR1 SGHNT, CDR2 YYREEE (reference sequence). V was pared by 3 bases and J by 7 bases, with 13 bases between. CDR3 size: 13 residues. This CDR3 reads CASSSHREVGYTF. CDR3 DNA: TGTGCCAGCAGCTCTCACAGGGAGGTTGGCTACACCTTC.

This CDR3 is CASNQGIAEAFF. CDR3 DNA: TGTGCCAGCAACCAGGGAATCGCTGAAGCTTTCTTT. The rearrangement links TRBV6-2 or TRBV6-3 to TRBJ1-1; tentative D call: TRBD1 (5 bases). This CDR3 comprises 12 residues. Trimming took off 7 bases at V and 6 bases at J, with 12 bases between the two ends. CDR1 is MNHEY and CDR2 is SVGEGT in the germline V gene.

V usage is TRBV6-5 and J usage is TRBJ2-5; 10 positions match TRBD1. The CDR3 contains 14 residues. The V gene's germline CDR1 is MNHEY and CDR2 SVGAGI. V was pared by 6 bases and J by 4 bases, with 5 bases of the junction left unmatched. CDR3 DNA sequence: TGTGCCAGCAGATTCGGGACAGGGGCAGAGACCCAGTACTTC. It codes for CASRFGTGAETQYF.

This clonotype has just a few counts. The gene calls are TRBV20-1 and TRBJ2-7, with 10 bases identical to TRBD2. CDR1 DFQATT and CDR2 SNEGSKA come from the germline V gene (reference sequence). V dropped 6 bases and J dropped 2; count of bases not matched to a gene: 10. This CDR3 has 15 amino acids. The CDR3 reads CSALAGDRLTYEQYF. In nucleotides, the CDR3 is TGCAGTGCCCTAGCGGGAGACCGCTTAACCTACGAGCAGTACTTC.

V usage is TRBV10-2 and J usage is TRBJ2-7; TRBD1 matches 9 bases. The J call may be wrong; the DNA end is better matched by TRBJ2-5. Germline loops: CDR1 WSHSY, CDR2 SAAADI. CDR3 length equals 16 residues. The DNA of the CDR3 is TGCGCCAGTTCGAGTTGGGTTACAGGGGGCGTAGAGACCCAGTACTTC. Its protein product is CASSSWVTGGVETQYF.

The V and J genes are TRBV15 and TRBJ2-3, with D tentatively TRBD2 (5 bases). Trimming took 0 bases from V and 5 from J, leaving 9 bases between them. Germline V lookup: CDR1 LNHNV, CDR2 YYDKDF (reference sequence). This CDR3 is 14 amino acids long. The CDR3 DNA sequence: TGTGCCACCAGCAGAGATATGAGGGAAGATACGCAGTATTTT. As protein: CATSRDMREDTQYF.

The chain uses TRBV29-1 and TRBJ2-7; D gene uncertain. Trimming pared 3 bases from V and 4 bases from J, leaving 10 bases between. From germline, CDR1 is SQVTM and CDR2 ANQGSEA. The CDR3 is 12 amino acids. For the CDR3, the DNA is TGCAGCGTTGAGGGCCATCGATACGAGCAGTACTTC. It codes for CSVEGHRYEQYF.